This TCR beta chain stems from a study of blood T cell repertoires in COVID-19. Study-wide background: The cDNA or gDNA used as material had been derived from T cells, B-cell-depleted T cells, or PBMCs.

Authors' methods: Reference gene primer amplification yielded estimated nucleated cell counts. Libraries were prepared by immunoSEQ multiplex PCR; TCRdb keeps only in-frame clonotypes and omits some of them. From that table come the V and J calls and clone size; the DNA was used to work out D and trimming. The table includes about 68,000 clones, roughly 90% detected once. CDR3 size: 16 residues. Germline CDR1 reads SGHKS; CDR2 reads YYEKEE (reference sequence). V lost 3 bases and J 7 bases, leaving 22 bases between the germline ends. The table lists this clone with a count of one. The chain is built from TRBV5-5 and TRBJ2-5, with D possibly TRBD2 on 5 matching bases. This TCR derives from a man aged 30 to 39 with acute or convalescent COVID-19. Source material: peripheral blood. DNA for the CDR3: TGTGCCAGCAGCTCACCCCCGGGAACTGGCCCCGGGACCCAGTACTTC. Protein product: CASSSPPGTGPGTQYF.